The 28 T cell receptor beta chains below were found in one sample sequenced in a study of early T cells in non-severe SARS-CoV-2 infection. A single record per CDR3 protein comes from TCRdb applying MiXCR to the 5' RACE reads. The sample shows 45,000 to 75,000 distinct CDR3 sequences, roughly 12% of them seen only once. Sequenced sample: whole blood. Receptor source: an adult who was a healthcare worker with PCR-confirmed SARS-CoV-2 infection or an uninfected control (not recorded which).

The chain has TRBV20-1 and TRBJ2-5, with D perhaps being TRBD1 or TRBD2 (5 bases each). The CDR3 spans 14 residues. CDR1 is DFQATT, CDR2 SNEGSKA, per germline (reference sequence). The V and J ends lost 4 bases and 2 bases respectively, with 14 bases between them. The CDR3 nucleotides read TGCAGTGCTACAGGGTCAAGGAGGCAAGAGACCCAGTACTTC. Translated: CSATGSRRQETQYF.

The CDR3 protein is CATSDRRLDTQYF. The CDR3 nucleotides are TGTGCCACCAGTGACCGCCGATTGGATACGCAGTATTTT. This chain joins TRBV24-1 and TRBJ2-3; D is unresolved. There are 13 residues in the CDR3. In germline, CDR1 is KGHDR, CDR2 SFDVKD. V lost 4 bases and J lost 6, with 10 bases in between.

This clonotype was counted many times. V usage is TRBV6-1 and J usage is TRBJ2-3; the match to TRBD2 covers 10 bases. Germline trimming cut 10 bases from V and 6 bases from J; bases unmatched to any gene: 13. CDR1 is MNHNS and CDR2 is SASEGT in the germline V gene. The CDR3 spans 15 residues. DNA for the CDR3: TGTGCCAACCGCGTTCTAGCGGGAGTGGCGGATACGCAGTATTTT. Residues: CANRVLAGVADTQYF.

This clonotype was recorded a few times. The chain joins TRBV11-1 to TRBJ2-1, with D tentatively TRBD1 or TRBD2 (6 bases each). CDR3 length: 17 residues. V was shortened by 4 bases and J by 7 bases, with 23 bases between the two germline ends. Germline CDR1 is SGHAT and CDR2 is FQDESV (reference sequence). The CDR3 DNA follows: TGTGCCAGCAGCTGGGGGGCAGGGTTCTCTCTTTTGAATGAGCAGTTCTTC. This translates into CASSWGAGFSLLNEQFF.

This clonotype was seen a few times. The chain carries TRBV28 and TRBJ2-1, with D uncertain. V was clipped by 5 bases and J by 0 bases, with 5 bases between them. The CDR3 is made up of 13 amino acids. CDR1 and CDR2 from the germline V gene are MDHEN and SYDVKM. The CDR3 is CASSPPSYNEQFF. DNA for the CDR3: TGTGCCAGCAGTCCGCCCTCCTACAATGAGCAGTTCTTC.

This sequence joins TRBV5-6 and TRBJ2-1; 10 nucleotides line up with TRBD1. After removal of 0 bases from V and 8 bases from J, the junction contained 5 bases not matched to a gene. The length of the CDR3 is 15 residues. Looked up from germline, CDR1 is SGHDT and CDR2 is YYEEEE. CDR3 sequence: CASSLEEGTGDEQFF. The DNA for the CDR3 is TGTGCCAGCAGCTTGGAAGAGGGGACAGGGGATGAGCAGTTCTTC.

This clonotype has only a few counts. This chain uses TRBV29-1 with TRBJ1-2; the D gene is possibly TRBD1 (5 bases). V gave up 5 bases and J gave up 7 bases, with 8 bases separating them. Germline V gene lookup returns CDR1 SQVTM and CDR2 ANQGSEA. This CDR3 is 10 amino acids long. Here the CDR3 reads CSVSGPGYTF. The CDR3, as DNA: TGCAGCGTTTCAGGGCCTGGCTACACCTTC.

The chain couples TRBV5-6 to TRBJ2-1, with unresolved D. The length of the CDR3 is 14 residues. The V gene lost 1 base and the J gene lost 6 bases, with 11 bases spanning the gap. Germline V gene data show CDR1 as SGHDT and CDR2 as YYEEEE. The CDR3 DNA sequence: TGTGCCAGCAGCTTGACTCCCAACTTCAATGAGCAGTTCTTC. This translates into CASSLTPNFNEQFF.

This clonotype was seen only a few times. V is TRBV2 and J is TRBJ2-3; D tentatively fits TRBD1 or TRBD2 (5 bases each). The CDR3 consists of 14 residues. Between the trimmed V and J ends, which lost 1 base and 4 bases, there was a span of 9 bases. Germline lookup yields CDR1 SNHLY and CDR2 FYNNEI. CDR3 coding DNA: TGTGCCAGCAGTGAAGGGGGGTTTTCAGATACGCAGTATTTT. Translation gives CASSEGGFSDTQYF.

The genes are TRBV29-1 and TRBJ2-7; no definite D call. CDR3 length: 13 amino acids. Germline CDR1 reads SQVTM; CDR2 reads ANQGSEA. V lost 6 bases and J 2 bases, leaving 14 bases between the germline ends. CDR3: CSVFDTQTYEQYF. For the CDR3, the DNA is TGCAGCGTATTCGACACCCAGACCTACGAGCAGTACTTC.

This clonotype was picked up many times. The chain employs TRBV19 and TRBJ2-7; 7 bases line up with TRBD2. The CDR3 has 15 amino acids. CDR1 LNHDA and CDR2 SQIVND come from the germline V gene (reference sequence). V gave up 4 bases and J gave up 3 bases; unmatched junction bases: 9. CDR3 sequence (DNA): TGTGCCAGTAGTACAGCGGGATCGAACCTCTACGAGCAGTACTTC. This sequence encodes CASSTAGSNLYEQYF.

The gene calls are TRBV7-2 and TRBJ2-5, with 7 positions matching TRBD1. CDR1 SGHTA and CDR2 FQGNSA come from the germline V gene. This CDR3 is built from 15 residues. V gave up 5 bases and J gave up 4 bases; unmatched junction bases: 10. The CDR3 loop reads CASSRRATGAETQYF. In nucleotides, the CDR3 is TGTGCCAGCAGCCGCCGTGCTACAGGGGCAGAGACCCAGTACTTC.

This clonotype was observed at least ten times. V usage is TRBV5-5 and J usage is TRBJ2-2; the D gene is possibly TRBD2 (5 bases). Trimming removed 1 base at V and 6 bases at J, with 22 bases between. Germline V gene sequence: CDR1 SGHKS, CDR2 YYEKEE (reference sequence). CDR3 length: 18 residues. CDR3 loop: CASSLSSGLTILPGELFF. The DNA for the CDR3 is TGTGCCAGCAGCTTGAGTTCCGGTTTGACTATCCTCCCCGGGGAGCTGTTTTTT. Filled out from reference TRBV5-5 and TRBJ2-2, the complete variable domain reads DAGVTQSPTHLIKTRGQQVTLRCSPISGHKSVSWYQQVLGQGPQFIFQYYEKEERGRGNFPDRFSARQFPNYSSELNVNALLLGDSALYLCASSLSSGLTILPGELFFGEGSRLTVL.

CDR3 DNA sequence: TGCGCCAGCAGCTTGGAGGGCTCTAGCACAGATACGCAGTATTTT. Translating it yields CASSLEGSSTDTQYF. The chain combines TRBV5-1 with TRBJ2-3; D call uncertain. V lost 0 bases, J lost 0 bases, and 8 bases lay in between. Germline loops: CDR1 SGHRS, CDR2 YFSETQ. The CDR3 covers 15 residues. Full variable domain (missing parts from reference TRBV5-1 and TRBJ2-3): KAGVTQTPRYLIKTRGQQVTLSCSPISGHRSVSWYQQTPGQGLQFLFEYFSETQRNKGNFPGRFSGRQFSNSRSEMNVSTLELGDSALYLCASSLEGSSTDTQYFGPGTRLTVL.

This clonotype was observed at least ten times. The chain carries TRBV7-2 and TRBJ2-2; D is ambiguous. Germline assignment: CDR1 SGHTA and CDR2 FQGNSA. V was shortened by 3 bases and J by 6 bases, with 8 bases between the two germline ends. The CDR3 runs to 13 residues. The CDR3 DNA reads TGTGCCAGCAGCTTTATAACGGCCGGGGAGCTGTTTTTT. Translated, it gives CASSFITAGELFF.

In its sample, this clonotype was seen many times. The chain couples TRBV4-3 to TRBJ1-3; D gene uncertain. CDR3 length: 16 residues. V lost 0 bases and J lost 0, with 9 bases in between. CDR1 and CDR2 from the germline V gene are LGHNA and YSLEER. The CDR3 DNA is TGCGCCAGCAGCCAAGAAACCCCGGGCTCTGGAAACACCATATATTTT. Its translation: CASSQETPGSGNTIYF.

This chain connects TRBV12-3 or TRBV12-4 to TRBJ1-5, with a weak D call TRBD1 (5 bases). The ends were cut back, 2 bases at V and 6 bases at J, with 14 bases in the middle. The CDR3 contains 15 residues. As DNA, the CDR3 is TGTGCCAGCAGTTTAAGGGGAAGGGAAGGTCAGCCCCAGCATTTT. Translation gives CASSLRGREGQPQHF.

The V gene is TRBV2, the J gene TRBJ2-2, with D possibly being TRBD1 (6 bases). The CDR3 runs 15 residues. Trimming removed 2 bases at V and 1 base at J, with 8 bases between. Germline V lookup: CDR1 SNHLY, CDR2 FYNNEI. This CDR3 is CASSEQGQNTGELFF. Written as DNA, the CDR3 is TGTGCCAGCAGTGAACAGGGACAGAACACCGGGGAGCTGTTTTTT.

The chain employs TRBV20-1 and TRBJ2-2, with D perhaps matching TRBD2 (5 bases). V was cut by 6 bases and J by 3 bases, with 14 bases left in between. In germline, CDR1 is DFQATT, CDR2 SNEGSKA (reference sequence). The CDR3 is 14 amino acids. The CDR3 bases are TGCAGTGCAACGAGCGGCCAGCACACCGGGGAGCTGTTTTTT. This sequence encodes CSATSGQHTGELFF.

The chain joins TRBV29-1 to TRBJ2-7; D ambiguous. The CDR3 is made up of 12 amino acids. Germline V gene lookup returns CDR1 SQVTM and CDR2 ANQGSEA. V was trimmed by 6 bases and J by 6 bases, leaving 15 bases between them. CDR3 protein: CSVGREAGEQYF. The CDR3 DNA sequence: TGCAGCGTGGGTCGTGAGGCAGGCGAGCAGTACTTC.

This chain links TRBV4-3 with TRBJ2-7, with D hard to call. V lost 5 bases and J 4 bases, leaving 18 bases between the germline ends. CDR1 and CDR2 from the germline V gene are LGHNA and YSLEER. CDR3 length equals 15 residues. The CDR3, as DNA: TGCGCCAGCAGCATGGGCCGCACGACCTCTTACGAGCAGTACTTC. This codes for CASSMGRTTSYEQYF.

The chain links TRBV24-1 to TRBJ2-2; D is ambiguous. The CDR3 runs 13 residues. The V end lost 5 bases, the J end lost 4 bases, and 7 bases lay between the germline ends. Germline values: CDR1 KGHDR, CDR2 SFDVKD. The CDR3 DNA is TGTGCCACCAGTGGTGCGTCCACCGGGGAGCTGTTTTTT. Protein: CATSGASTGELFF.

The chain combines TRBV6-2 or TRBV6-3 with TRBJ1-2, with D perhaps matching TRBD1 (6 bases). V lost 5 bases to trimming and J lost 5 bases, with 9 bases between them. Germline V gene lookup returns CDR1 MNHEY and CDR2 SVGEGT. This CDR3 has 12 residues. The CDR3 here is CASSRQEYGYTF. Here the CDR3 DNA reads TGTGCCAGCAGTCGACAGGAGTATGGCTACACCTTC.

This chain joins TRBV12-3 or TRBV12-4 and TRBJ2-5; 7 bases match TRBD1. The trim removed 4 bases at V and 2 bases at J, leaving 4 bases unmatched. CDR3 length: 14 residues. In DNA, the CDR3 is TGTGCCAGCAGTTCGGACAGGTCGCAAGAGACCCAGTACTTC. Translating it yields CASSSDRSQETQYF.

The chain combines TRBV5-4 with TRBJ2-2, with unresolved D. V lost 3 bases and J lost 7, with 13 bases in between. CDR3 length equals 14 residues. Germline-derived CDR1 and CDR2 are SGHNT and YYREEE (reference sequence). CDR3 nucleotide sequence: TGTGCCAGCAGCTGGAAGCGCACAGTCGGGGAGCTGTTTTTT. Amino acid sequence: CASSWKRTVGELFF.

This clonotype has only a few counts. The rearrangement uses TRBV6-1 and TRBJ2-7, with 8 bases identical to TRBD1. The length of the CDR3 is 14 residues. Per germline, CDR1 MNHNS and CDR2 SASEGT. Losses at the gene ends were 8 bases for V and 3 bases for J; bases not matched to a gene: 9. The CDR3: CASSFTGTGYEQYF. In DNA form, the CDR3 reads TGTGCCAGCTCTTTTACCGGGACAGGCTACGAGCAGTACTTC.

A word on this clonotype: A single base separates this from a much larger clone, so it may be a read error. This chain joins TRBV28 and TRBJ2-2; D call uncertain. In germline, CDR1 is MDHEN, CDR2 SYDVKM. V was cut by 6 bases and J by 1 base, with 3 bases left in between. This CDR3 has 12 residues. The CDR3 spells CASRENTGELFF. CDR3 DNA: TGTGCCAGCAGGGAGAACACCGGGGAGCTGTTTTTT.

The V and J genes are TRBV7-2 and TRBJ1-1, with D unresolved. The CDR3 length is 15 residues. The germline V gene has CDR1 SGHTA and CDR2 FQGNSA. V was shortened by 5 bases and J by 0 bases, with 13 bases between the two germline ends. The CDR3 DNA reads TGTGCCAGCAGCCGAATATCCCCTATGAACACTGAAGCTTTCTTT. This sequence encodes CASSRISPMNTEAFF.